The clone carrying this T cell receptor beta chain was counted ten times or more. The data were taken from a study of metastatic and nonmetastatic thyroid tumors. Across the study: The comparison covered peripheral blood and tumor or nodule tissue in malignant and benign thyroid patients.

Every patient was untreated before thyroid surgery. The V and J ends lost 3 bases and 4 bases, in that order; junction bases with no gene match: 6. The germline gives CDR1 SNHLY, CDR2 FYNNEI. The CDR3 extends over 15 amino acids. The authors' processing: A classifier of distant metastasis in papillary thyroid cancer was built from CDR3 differences (across clinicopathological groups). TCRdb re-clonotyped the PCR reads via MiXCR. None of the V and J calls come from the authors' own analysis; TCRdb made them. Among around 30,000 clones listed, roughly 15% were seen once. V usage is TRBV2 and J usage is TRBJ2-1, with 7 bases fitting TRBD2. The sequence was collected from a female donor with papillary thyroid cancer or a benign thyroid nodule (not recorded which). Some clones in this sample may be carry-over from other donors' samples. Sequenced input: blood. CDR3 nucleotides: TGTGCCAGCAGTGAGGACGGGAGGCGATACAATGAGCAGTTCTTC. The encoded protein is CASSEDGRRYNEQFF.